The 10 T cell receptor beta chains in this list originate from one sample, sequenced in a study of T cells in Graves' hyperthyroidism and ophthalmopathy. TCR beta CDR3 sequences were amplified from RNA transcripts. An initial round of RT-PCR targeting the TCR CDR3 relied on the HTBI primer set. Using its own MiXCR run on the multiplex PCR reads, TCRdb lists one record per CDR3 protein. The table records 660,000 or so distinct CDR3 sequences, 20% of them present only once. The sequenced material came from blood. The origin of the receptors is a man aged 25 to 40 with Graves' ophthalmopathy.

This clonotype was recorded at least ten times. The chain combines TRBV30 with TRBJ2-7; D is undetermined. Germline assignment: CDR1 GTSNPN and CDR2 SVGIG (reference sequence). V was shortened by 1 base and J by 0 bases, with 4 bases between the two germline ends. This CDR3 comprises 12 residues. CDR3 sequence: CAWSEVSYEQYF. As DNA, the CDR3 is TGTGCCTGGAGTGAGGTCTCCTACGAGCAGTACTTC.

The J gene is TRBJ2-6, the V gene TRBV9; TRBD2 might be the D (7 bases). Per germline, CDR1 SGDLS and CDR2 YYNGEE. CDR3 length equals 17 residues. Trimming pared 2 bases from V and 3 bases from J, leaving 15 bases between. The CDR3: CASSVGGGGGGANVLTF. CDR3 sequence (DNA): TGTGCCAGCAGCGTGGGGGGGGGCGGTGGTGGGGCCAACGTCCTGACTTTC. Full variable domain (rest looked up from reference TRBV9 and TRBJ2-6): DSGVTQTPKHLITATGQRVTLRCSPRSGDLSVYWYQQSLDQGLQFLIQYYNGEERAKGNILERFSAQQFPDLHSELNLSSLELGDSALYFCASSVGGGGGGANVLTFGAGSRLTVL.

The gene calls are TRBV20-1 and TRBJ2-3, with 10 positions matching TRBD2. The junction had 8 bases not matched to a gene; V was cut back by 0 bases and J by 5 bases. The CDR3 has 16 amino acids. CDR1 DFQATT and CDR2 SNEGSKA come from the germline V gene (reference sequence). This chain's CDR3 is CSARDQAGGPGDTQYF. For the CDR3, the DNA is TGCAGTGCTAGAGACCAAGCGGGAGGGCCAGGAGATACGCAGTATTTT.

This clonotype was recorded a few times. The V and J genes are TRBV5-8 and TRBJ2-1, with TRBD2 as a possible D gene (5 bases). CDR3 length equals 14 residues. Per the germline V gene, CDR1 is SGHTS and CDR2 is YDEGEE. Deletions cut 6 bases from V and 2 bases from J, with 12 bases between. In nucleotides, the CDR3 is TGTGCCAGCAATCTCGACGGGGCCTACAATGAGCAGTTCTTC. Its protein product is CASNLDGAYNEQFF.

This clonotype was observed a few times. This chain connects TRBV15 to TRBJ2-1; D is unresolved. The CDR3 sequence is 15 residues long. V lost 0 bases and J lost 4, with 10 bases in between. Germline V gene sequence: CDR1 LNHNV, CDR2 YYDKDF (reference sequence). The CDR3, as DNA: TGTGCCACCAGCAGAGAGCTAGGGTCTTACAATGAGCAGTTCTTC. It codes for CATSRELGSYNEQFF.

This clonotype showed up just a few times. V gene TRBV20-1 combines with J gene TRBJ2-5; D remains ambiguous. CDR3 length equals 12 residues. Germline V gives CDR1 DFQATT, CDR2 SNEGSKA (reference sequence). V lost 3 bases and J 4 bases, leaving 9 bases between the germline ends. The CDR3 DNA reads TGCAGTGCTAGCCTAATCGGAGAGACCCAGTACTTC. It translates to CSASLIGETQYF.

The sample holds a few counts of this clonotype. In DNA form, the CDR3 reads TGTGCCACCAGTGATACGGCAGTTCTTGCAGATACGCAGTATTTT. Translation gives CATSDTAVLADTQYF. This chain connects TRBV24-1 to TRBJ2-3; D remains unclear. Deletions cut 3 bases from V and 4 bases from J, with 13 bases between. The germline V gene encodes CDR1 KGHDR and CDR2 SFDVKD. This CDR3 region has 15 residues.

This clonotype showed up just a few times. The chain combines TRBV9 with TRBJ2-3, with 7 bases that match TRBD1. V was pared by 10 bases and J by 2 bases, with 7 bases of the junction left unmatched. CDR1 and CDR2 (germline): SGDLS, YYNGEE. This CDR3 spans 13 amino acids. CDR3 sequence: CACNTGDTDTQYF. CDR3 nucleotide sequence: TGTGCCTGCAATACAGGGGACACAGATACGCAGTATTTT.

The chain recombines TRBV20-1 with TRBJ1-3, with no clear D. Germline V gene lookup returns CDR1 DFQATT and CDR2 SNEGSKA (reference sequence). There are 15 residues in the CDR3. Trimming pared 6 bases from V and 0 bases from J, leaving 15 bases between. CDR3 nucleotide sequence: TGCAGTGCCAACACCGGACGTCCCTCTGGAAACACCATATATTTT. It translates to CSANTGRPSGNTIYF.

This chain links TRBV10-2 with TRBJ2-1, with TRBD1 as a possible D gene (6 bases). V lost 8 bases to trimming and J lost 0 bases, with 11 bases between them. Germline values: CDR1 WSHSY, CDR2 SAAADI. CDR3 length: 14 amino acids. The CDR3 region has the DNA TGCGCCAGCTGGGGGCTGAGCTCCTACAATGAGCAGTTCTTC. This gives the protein CASWGLSSYNEQFF.